A single sample is the source of the 21 T cell receptor beta chains below, sequenced in a study of blood T cell repertoires in COVID-19. The assay was immunoSEQ multiplex PCR, and TCRdb's table has in-frame clones only and misses some. Seen here are 410,000 or so clones, over 75% observed once, and the top ten hold roughly 1.5%. Sequencing was done on a sample of peripheral blood. These receptors came from a middle-aged woman with COVID-19, enrolled during active disease.

The chain joins TRBV21-1 to TRBJ2-6; TRBD2 reflects the table's D call only, with no check against the DNA. TRBV21-1 corresponds to a pseudogene. The CDR3 is 17 amino acids. The DNA for the CDR3 is TGTGCCAGCAGCAGAAGGACTAGTTACTCTGGGGCCAACGTCCTGACTTTC. Residues: CASSRRTSYSGANVLTF.

For this clone: An end of the junction does not agree with germline; a read error may underlie this. This chain joins TRBV7-3 and TRBJ1-1, with 7 bases lining up with TRBD1. CDR1 is SGHTA, CDR2 FQGTGA, per germline. The CDR3 is 13 amino acids. CDR3: CASSSTGYAEAFF. The CDR3 bases are TGTGCCAGCAGCTCGACAGGGTACGCTGAGGCTTTCTTT.

The chain is built from TRBV7-2 and TRBJ1-2, with 8 bases fitting TRBD1. CDR3 length: 19 amino acids. The trim removed 0 bases at V and 4 bases at J, leaving 16 bases unmatched. CDR1 is SGHTA and CDR2 is FQGNSA in the germline V gene. For the CDR3, the DNA is TGTGCCAGCAGCTTAGCCAGGGGGCTCCAAACCCAGATTCTCTATGGCTACACCTTC. Residues: CASSLARGLQTQILYGYTF.

This clone occurred once. The sample has other DNA sequences that encode this CDR3 too. The V gene is TRBV5-4, the J gene TRBJ2-3, with TRBD2 matching over 11 bases. V gave up 4 bases and J gave up 5 bases; unmatched junction bases: 3. The germline V gene encodes CDR1 SGHNT and CDR2 YYREEE (reference sequence). CDR3 length: 14 amino acids. The CDR3 here is CASSLAGGGDTQYF. The CDR3, as DNA: TGTGCCAGCAGCCTAGCGGGAGGAGGAGATACGCAGTATTTT. The variable domain in full, with the rest retrieved from reference TRBV5-4 and TRBJ2-3, is ETGVTQSPTHLIKTRGQQVTLRCSSQSGHNTVSWYQQALGQGPQFIFQYYREEENGRGNFPPRFSGLQFPNYSSELNVNALELDDSALYLCASSLAGGGDTQYFGPGTRLTVL.

The CDR3 DNA sequence: TGTGCCAGCAGCTTGGTTGGCGGAATATATGGCTACACCTTC. This encodes CASSLVGGIYGYTF. The genes are TRBV5-4 and TRBJ1-2; D is uncertain. Germline V gives CDR1 SGHNT, CDR2 YYREEE (reference sequence). The V end lost 0 bases, the J end lost 5 bases, and 11 bases lay between the germline ends. This CDR3 has 14 residues.

The chain has TRBV9 and TRBJ2-7; 7 nucleotides align to TRBD2. This CDR3 is 15 amino acids long. Germline CDR1 is SGDLS and CDR2 is YYNGEE. V shed 5 bases, J shed 4 bases, and the junction held 12 bases outside the gene matches. The CDR3, as DNA: TGTGCCAGCAGAATCCCCGGGGGAGGGGATTACGAGCAGTACTTC. Its translation: CASRIPGGGDYEQYF.

This clone was recorded once. The rearrangement links TRBV5-1 to TRBJ1-6; D perhaps matches TRBD1 (6 bases). Germline CDR1 SGHRS, CDR2 YFSETQ. CDR3 length: 16 residues. V dropped 4 bases and J dropped 4 bases, with 15 bases sitting between them. CDR3 protein: CASSVGDTGYNSPLHF. CDR3 coding DNA: TGCGCCAGCAGCGTCGGAGATACAGGGTATAATTCACCCCTCCACTTT. Based on the CDR3 plus reference TRBV5-1 and TRBJ1-6, the full variable domain is KAGVTQTPRYLIKTRGQQVTLSCSPISGHRSVSWYQQTPGQGLQFLFEYFSETQRNKGNFPGRFSGRQFSNSRSEMNVSTLELGDSALYLCASSVGDTGYNSPLHFGNGTRLTVT.

With regard to this clone: Distinct nucleotide sequences in the sample also encode this CDR3. Here the CDR3 reads CASRRGTGNTIYF. The CDR3 region has the DNA TGTGCCAGTCGACGGGGGACTGGAAACACCATATATTTT. The chain uses TRBV28 and TRBJ1-3, with D possibly TRBD1 on 5 matching bases. Germline CDR1 MDHEN, CDR2 SYDVKM. The CDR3 is made up of 13 amino acids. V was trimmed by 9 bases and J by 2 bases, leaving 11 bases between them.

For this clone: One junction end disagrees with the germline gene, perhaps due to a read error. This rearrangement joins TRBV4-3 to TRBJ1-3, with D unresolved. Germline V lookup: CDR1 LGHNA, CDR2 YSLEER. The CDR3 sequence is 16 residues long. The CDR3 coding sequence is TGCGCCAGCAGCCAAGATGTGGGAGGAACTGGTAACACCATATATTTT. It codes for CASSQDVGGTGNTIYF.

Turning to this clone: A junction end diverges from the germline sequence, so it may reflect a read error. The rearrangement uses TRBV20-1 and TRBJ1-2, with D unresolved. Per germline, CDR1 DFQATT and CDR2 SNEGSKA (reference sequence). The CDR3 is made up of 8 amino acids. In DNA form, the CDR3 reads TGCAGTGCCCGAGGGAAAGAGTTC. It translates to CSARGKEF.

This clone was recorded a few times. The chain employs TRBV7-9 and TRBJ2-2; tentative D call: TRBD2 (5 bases). The germline gives CDR1 SEHNR, CDR2 FQNEAQ (reference sequence). This CDR3 comprises 11 residues. V lost 11 bases and J 2 bases, leaving 6 bases between the germline ends. CDR3 region: CAGLNTGELFF. As DNA, the CDR3 is TGTGCCGGACTTAACACCGGGGAGCTGTTTTTT.

The chain recombines TRBV12-5 with TRBJ2-1; 10 nucleotides line up with TRBD1. The CDR3 contains 15 residues. Per the germline V gene, CDR1 is LGHNT and CDR2 is FRNRAP. Trimming at V came to 2 bases and at J to 6 bases, leaving 4 bases not matched to a gene. This CDR3 reads CASGLSRTGGNEQFF. The CDR3, as DNA: TGTGCTAGTGGTTTGTCGAGGACAGGGGGCAATGAGCAGTTCTTC.

J is TRBJ1-1 and V is TRBV28; D gene uncertain. The CDR3 sequence is 13 residues long. The V and J ends lost 2 bases and 0 bases respectively, with 4 bases between them. The V gene's germline CDR1 is MDHEN and CDR2 SYDVKM. For the CDR3, the DNA is TGTGCCAGCAGTTTAAACATGAACACTGAAGCTTTCTTT. Its protein is CASSLNMNTEAFF.

The V call is TRBV6-5, the J call TRBJ1-6; D gene unclear. There are 13 residues in the CDR3. Trimming removed 6 bases from V and 6 bases from J, with 9 bases in between. CDR1 and CDR2 from the germline V gene are MNHEY and SVGAGI. CDR3 bases: TGTGCCAGCAGACCGACTACTAATTCACCCCTCCACTTT. Translating gives CASRPTTNSPLHF.

This clone was recorded once. Written as DNA, the CDR3 is TGTGCCACCAGCAGAGAAACGGCGGGGTTCTTCTATGGCTACACCTTC. Translating it yields CATSRETAGFFYGYTF. V is TRBV15 and J is TRBJ1-2; no clear D. Germline lookup yields CDR1 LNHNV and CDR2 YYDKDF (reference sequence). This CDR3 region has 16 residues. V was cut by 0 bases and J by 4 bases, with 15 bases left in between.

This chain connects TRBV15 to TRBJ2-7; TRBD1 might be the D (6 bases). CDR1 is LNHNV, CDR2 YYDKDF, per germline (reference sequence). The CDR3 contains 14 residues. Trimming shortened V by 1 base and J by 1 base, and 8 bases separated the two germline ends. The CDR3 region has the DNA TGTGCCACCAGCAGAGGGACAGATTCCTACGAGCAGTACTTC. Amino acid sequence: CATSRGTDSYEQYF.

The V and J genes are TRBV6-2 or TRBV6-3 and TRBJ2-5; TRBD2 might be the D (6 bases). Germline CDR1 MNHEY, CDR2 SVGEGT. The germline V and J ends were trimmed by 3 bases and 1 base, with 15 bases remaining between them. The CDR3 contains 16 residues. CDR3 amino acids: CASSYSGAGLQETQYF. CDR3 coding DNA: TGTGCCAGCAGTTATTCCGGAGCGGGCCTCCAAGAGACCCAGTACTTC.

The rearrangement links TRBV5-1 to TRBJ2-5; D unclear. Germline CDR1 SGHRS, CDR2 YFSETQ. The ends were cut back, 5 bases at V and 4 bases at J, with 6 bases in the middle. The CDR3 contains 11 residues. The CDR3 here is CASRKRETQYF. CDR3 sequence (DNA): TGCGCCAGCAGGAAGCGAGAGACCCAGTACTTC.

The chain combines TRBV5-8 with TRBJ1-5; D call uncertain. Germline CDR1 is SGHTS and CDR2 is YDEGEE. The CDR3 is 15 amino acids. V was clipped by 2 bases and J by 2 bases, with 11 bases between them. The CDR3 DNA reads as TGTGCCAGCAGCTTTTACTCCGAAGGCAATCAGCCCCAGCATTTT. Amino acid sequence: CASSFYSEGNQPQHF.

The chain employs TRBV5-1 and TRBJ2-1; D not certain. V shed 0 bases and J shed 6 bases, with 10 bases lying between them. CDR3 length equals 14 residues. Germline V CDR1 and CDR2: SGHRS, YFSETQ. The chain's CDR3 is CASSLGPASNEQFF. CDR3 DNA: TGCGCCAGCAGCTTGGGCCCCGCCAGCAATGAGCAGTTCTTC.

The V and J genes are TRBV27 and TRBJ2-7; 9 bases agree with TRBD2. The length of the CDR3 is 15 residues. Germline CDR1 is MNHEY and CDR2 is SMNVEV (reference sequence). V lost 2 bases and J lost 0; bases outside the gene matches: 2. CDR3 coding DNA: TGTGCCAGCAGTTTAGGCGGGAGGGCCTCCTACGAGCAGTACTTC. It specifies CASSLGGRASYEQYF.